This T cell receptor beta chain was sequenced in a study of response to subunit inactivated influenza vaccine. Study-wide results and caveats: Few additional T cells are recruited per seasonal influenza vaccination, authors suggested.

TCRdb redid the calling of the RT-PCR reads with MiXCR, one entry per CDR3 protein. Found here are about 500,000 distinct CDR3 sequences, 10% to 15% of them singletons; the top ten hold about an eighth. V dropped 1 base and J dropped 5 bases, with 10 bases sitting between them. Germline lookup yields CDR1 ENHRY and CDR2 SYGVKD. The CDR3 runs 14 residues. With respect to this clonotype: The antigen is undetermined.

This sequence was found in a man between 45 and 60 years old who received an inactivated influenza vaccine. The chain joins TRBV10-3 to TRBJ2-3; TRBD1 or TRBD2 may be the D gene (6 bases each). The sample in question was PBMCs from blood, obtained 45 days after vaccination. CDR3 sequence: CAISEWGAEDTQYF. CDR3 coding DNA: TGTGCCATCAGTGAGTGGGGGGCTGAAGATACGCAGTATTTT.